This is a list of T cell receptor beta chains from one sample in a study of chemoradiotherapy in HPV16-positive cancers. This table comes from immunoSEQ multiplex PCR, and its TCRdb copy is limited to in-frame clones, with some not included. The data contain about 12,000 clones, around three fifths of them singletons. The sample was gathered from a patient who underwent chemoradiotherapy. The receptors stem from a human donor with HPV-associated anogenital cancer. The CDR3 runs from the conserved cysteine through the conserved F or W. D genes are given only for firm matches. Size is omitted from some rows. Given values are once, few, many or a class for expanded clones.

clone_size | j_call | v_call | d_call | cdr3_aa | cdr3_nt
. | TRBJ2-6 | TRBV23-1 | TRBD1 | CASSRPFNRGLTGANVLTF | TGCGCCAGTTCTAGGCCTTTTAACAGGGGTCTCACTGGGGCCAACGTCCTGACTTTC
. | TRBJ1-5 | TRBV7-6 | . | CASSLGQNHSNQPQHF | TGTGCCAGCAGCTTAGGACAGAACCATAGCAATCAGCCCCAGCATTTT
. | TRBJ2-2 | TRBV5-1 | . | CASSPRRVTGELFF | TGCGCCAGCAGCCCGAGACGGGTGACCGGGGAGCTGTTTTTT
. | TRBJ2-2 | TRBV19 | TRBD1 | CAIKNRGDTGELFF | TGTGCCATAAAAAACAGGGGGGACACCGGGGAGCTGTTTTTT
. | TRBJ1-6 | TRBV4-1 | . | CASSTTTEATNSPLHF | TGCGCCAGCAGCACTACGACAGAGGCCACGAATTCACCCCTCCACTTT
. | TRBJ2-3 | TRBV10-3 | TRBD1 | CAISEEGANTQYF | TGTGCCATCAGTGAAGAGGGGGCAAATACGCAGTATTTT
. | TRBJ2-5 | TRBV5-1 | TRBD2 | CASSLELAGFQETQYF | TGCGCCAGCAGCTTGGAACTAGCGGGCTTCCAAGAGACCCAGTACTTC
. | TRBJ2-3 | TRBV7-9 | . | CASSLGEDTQYF | TGTGCCAGCAGCTTAGGAGAAGATACGCAGTATTTT
. | TRBJ1-2 | TRBV15 | TRBD1 | CATSQGQNYGYTF | TGTGCCACCTCCCAGGGACAGAACTATGGCTACACCTTC
. | TRBJ1-2 | TRBV19 | . | CASSIWRARNYGYTF | TGTGCCAGTAGTATCTGGAGGGCCCGGAACTATGGCTACACCTTC
. | TRBJ2-5 | TRBV9 | . | CASSVALDGETQYF | TGTGCCAGCAGCGTAGCTCTCGACGGGGAGACCCAGTACTTC
. | TRBJ2-5 | TRBV5-4 | . | CASSGLRETQYF | TGTGCCAGCAGCGGCCTCCGGGAGACCCAGTACTTC
. | TRBJ2-2 | TRBV9 | . | CASSGYAGELFF | TGTGCCAGCAGCGGCTACGCCGGGGAGCTGTTTTTT
few | TRBJ2-3 | TRBV7-6 | . | CASSLSPEDTQYF | TGTGCCAGCAGCTTAAGTCCCGAAGATACGCAGTATTTT
. | TRBJ2-6 | TRBV29-1 | . | CSVAVGGANVLTF | TGCAGCGTTGCGGTAGGTGGGGCCAACGTCCTGACTTTC
once | TRBJ1-1 | TRBV29-1 | . | CSVHINEAFF | TGCAGCGTCCATATAAATGAAGCTTTCTTT
. | TRBJ1-4 | TRBV5-1 | TRBD1 | CASSLAGQTYNEKLFF | TGCGCCAGCAGCTTGGCGGGACAGACCTATAATGAAAAACTGTTTTTT
. | TRBJ2-3 | TRBV7-2 | TRBD2 | CASSGPSGPSTDTQYF | TGTGCCAGCAGCGGACCTAGCGGGCCAAGCACAGATACGCAGTATTTT
. | TRBJ2-3 | TRBV29-1 | . | CSADVPRGLSTDTQYF | TGCAGCGCTGATGTACCGCGGGGGCTTAGCACAGATACGCAGTATTTT
. | TRBJ1-5 | TRBV6-1 | TRBD1 | CASSATGYSGQPQHF | TGTGCCAGCAGCGCGACAGGGTATTCAGGACAGCCCCAGCATTTT
. | TRBJ1-2 | TRBV7-9 | . | CASSLREGRLFTF | TGTGCCAGCAGCCTACGCGAGGGTCGACTATTCACCTTC
. | TRBJ2-1 | TRBV27 | . | CASRPLGTAGYNEQFF | TGTGCCAGCCGTCCTCTAGGGACAGCGGGTTACAATGAGCAGTTCTTC
. | TRBJ1-6 | TRBV14 | . | CASSQDRVPNSPLHF | TGTGCCAGCAGCCAAGACAGGGTCCCTAATTCACCCCTCCACTTT
. | TRBJ2-2 | TRBV4-1 | TRBD2 | CASSQVGLAADTGELFF | TGCGCCAGCAGCCAAGTCGGACTAGCGGCGGACACCGGGGAGCTGTTTTTT
. | TRBJ1-2 | TRBV7-2 | . | CASSDAYPREGYTF | TGTGCCAGCAGCGACGCTTACCCGCGGGAAGGCTACACCTTC
. | TRBJ1-6 | TRBV4-1 | . | CASSQADSPLHF | TGCGCCAGCAGCCAAGCCGATTCACCCCTCCACTTT
. | TRBJ2-7 | TRBV27 | . | CASSFTAAGEQYF | TGTGCCAGCAGTTTTACGGCGGCGGGCGAGCAGTACTTC
. | TRBJ1-2 | TRBV9 | . | CASSGQVAGGYTF | TGTGCCAGCAGCGGACAGGTAGCCGGTGGCTACACCTTC
. | TRBJ1-1 | TRBV10-3 | . | CAISDHPAEAFF | TGTGCCATCAGTGATCATCCGGCTGAAGCTTTCTTT
. | TRBJ2-1 | TRBV12-5 | TRBD2 | CASGWSFGAGGHNEQFF | TGTGCTAGTGGTTGGTCTTTCGGAGCGGGGGGTCACAATGAGCAGTTCTTC
. | TRBJ1-5 | TRBV6-6 | . | CASSYRGGWEPQHF | TGTGCCAGCAGTTACCGCGGGGGGTGGGAGCCCCAGCATTTT
. | TRBJ2-1 | TRBV6-6 | TRBD2 | CASSYSASGNEQFF | TGTGCCAGCAGTTACTCCGCTAGCGGCAATGAGCAGTTCTTC
. | TRBJ1-2 | TRBV11-2 | . | CASSLGSLLYTF | TGTGCCAGCAGCTTGGGCAGCCTCTTGTACACCTTC